Detailed here is one T cell receptor (beta chain). The antigen remains unidentified. The protocol was immunoSEQ multiplex PCR, while the TCRdb copy is restricted to in-frame clones and leaves out a portion. This table has some 110,000 clones, roughly nine tenths appearing once. Time point given: cycle 4 day 1 (C4D1), after 6 weeks of nivolumab. All the patients suffered relapse after autologous stem cell transplantation, and brentuximab vedotin exposure differed. The sample is drawn from a study of PD-1 blockade in classical Hodgkin lymphoma. Study-level findings and limits: Healthy donors reportedly exceeded newly diagnosed patients in baseline TCR diversity. Before treatment, complete responders showed about the same diversity as newly diagnosed patients. A significant rise in TCR diversity was seen by C4D1 for CD4+ cells but not for CD8+ cells. Patients who initiated nivolumab within 1 year of ASCT were excluded.

The clonotype comes from a human donor with classical Hodgkin lymphoma. The specimen was peripheral blood mononuclear cells (PBMCs), collected before the fourth cycle of nivolumab.

In DNA, the CDR3 is TGCGCCAGCAGCTCCAGGACCACGTCCTACGAGCAGTACTTC. This translates into CASSSRTTSYEQYF. The chain is built from TRBV5-1 and TRBJ2-7, with unresolved D. CDR1 SGHRS and CDR2 YFSETQ come from the germline V gene. Trimming left V 3 bases short and J 1 base short, with 11 bases between. CDR3 length equals 14 residues.